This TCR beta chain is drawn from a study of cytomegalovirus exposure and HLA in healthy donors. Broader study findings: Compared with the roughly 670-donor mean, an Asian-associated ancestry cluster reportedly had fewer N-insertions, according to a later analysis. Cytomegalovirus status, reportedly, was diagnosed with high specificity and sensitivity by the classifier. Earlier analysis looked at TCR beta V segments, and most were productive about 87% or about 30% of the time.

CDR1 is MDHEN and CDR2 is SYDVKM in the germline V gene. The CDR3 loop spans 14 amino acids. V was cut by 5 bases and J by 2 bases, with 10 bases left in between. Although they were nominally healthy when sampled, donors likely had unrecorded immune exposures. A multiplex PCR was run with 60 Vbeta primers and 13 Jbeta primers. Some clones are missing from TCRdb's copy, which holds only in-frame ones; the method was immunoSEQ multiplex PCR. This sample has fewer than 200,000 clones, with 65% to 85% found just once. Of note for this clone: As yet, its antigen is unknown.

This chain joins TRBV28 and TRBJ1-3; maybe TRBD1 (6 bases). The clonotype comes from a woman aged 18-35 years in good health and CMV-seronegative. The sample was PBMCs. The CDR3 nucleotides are TGTGCCAGCAGTCCCAGGGGTCCTGGAAACACCATATATTTT. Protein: CASSPRGPGNTIYF. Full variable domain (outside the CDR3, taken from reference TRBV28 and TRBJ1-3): DVKVTQSSRYLVKRTGEKVFLECVQDMDHENMFWYRQDPGLGLRLIYFSYDVKMKEKGDIPEGYSVSREKKERFSLILESASTNQTSMYLCASSPRGPGNTIYFGEGSWLTVV.